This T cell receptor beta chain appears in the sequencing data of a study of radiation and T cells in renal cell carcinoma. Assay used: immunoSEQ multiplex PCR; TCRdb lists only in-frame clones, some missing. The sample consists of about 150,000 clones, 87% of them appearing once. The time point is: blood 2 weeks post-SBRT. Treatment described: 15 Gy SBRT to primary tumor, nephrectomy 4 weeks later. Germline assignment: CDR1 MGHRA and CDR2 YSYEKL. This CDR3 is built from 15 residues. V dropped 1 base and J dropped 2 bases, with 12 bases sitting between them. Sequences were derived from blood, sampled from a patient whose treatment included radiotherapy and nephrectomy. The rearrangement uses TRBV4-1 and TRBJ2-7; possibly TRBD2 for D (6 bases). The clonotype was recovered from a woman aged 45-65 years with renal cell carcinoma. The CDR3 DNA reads TGCGCCAGCAGCCAAGGGGGACTTGGGACCTACGAGCAGTACTTC. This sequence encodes CASSQGGLGTYEQYF.